These 30 T cell receptor beta chains were sequenced from one sample in a study of identical twins. Each CDR3 protein is one row after TCRdb ran MiXCR on the 5' RACE reads. The table records about 250,000 distinct CDR3 sequences, 6% to 8% of them present only once. This sample also appeared in a second study, on yellow fever vaccine responses in identical twins.

The sequenced sample was CD8+ T cells sorted from blood. The receptor source for this set is a woman younger than 35 in good health.

This clonotype has only a few counts. This chain links TRBV28 with TRBJ1-5, with a weak D call TRBD1 (6 bases). Looked up from germline, CDR1 is MDHEN and CDR2 is SYDVKM. The CDR3 has 15 amino acids. V shed 6 bases and J shed 0 bases, with 12 bases lying between them. The CDR3 DNA follows: TGTGCCAGCAGCGACAGGACCCATAGCAATCAGCCCCAGCATTTT. Its protein product is CASSDRTHSNQPQHF.

The chain uses TRBV4-1 and TRBJ1-2; D unclear. V dropped 0 bases and J dropped 4 bases, with 9 bases sitting between them. The CDR3 is 14 residues long. CDR1 and CDR2 from the germline V gene are MGHRA and YSYEKL. Here the CDR3 DNA reads TGCGCCAGCAGCCAAGATGAAGGGCCCTATGGCTACACCTTC. Protein sequence: CASSQDEGPYGYTF.

This clonotype was observed a few times. The chain carries TRBV20-1 and TRBJ1-1; the D gene is possibly TRBD1 (5 bases). CDR1 DFQATT and CDR2 SNEGSKA come from the germline V gene (reference sequence). V was shortened by 1 base and J by 9 bases, with 9 bases between the two germline ends. The CDR3 is 11 amino acids. CDR3 in DNA: TGCAGTGCTAGAGGGGACTGGAAAGCTTTCTTT. Translated, it gives CSARGDWKAFF.

This clonotype was picked up many times. J is TRBJ2-5 and V is TRBV12-3 or TRBV12-4; 10 positions match TRBD2. This CDR3 spans 14 amino acids. The V segment lost 6 bases and the J segment 3 bases; nucleotides outside the gene matches: 4. CDR3 loop: CASRPSGGEETQYF. As DNA, the CDR3 is TGTGCCAGCAGGCCCAGCGGGGGGGAAGAGACCCAGTACTTC.

This clonotype was counted many times. This sequence joins TRBV28 and TRBJ1-5; 8 bases agree with TRBD1. Germline trimming cut 6 bases from V and 2 bases from J; bases unmatched to any gene: 9. The CDR3 sequence is 16 residues long. Germline V lookup: CDR1 MDHEN, CDR2 SYDVKM. The CDR3 region is CASSQPTDRGNQPQHF. The CDR3 DNA reads as TGTGCCAGCAGCCAACCGACGGACAGGGGCAATCAGCCCCAGCATTTT.

The chain is built from TRBV11-1 and TRBJ2-7, with D perhaps matching TRBD1 or TRBD2 (6 bases each). The CDR3 consists of 18 residues. CDR1 and CDR2 (germline): SGHAT, FQDESV (reference sequence). Trimming pared 2 bases from V and 0 bases from J, leaving 20 bases between. In DNA form, the CDR3 reads TGTGCCAGCAGCTTAAGGGGGGTGGGTACCCTCAGCTCCTACGAGCAGTACGTC. Amino acids: CASSLRGVGTLSSYEQYV.

With regard to this clonotype: Since a much larger clone is just one base distant, this may be a read error. The gene calls are TRBV11-2 and TRBJ2-2, with TRBD1 matching over 7 bases. CDR1 and CDR2 (germline): SGHAT, FQNNGV. The CDR3 is 16 residues long. The CDR3 region has the DNA TGTGCCAGCAGCTTATACGTAGGGGGCTTAGCCGGGGAGCTGGTTTTT. The encoded protein is CASSLYVGGLAGELVF.

For this clonotype: This sequence may be a read error, since a much larger clone differs from it by one base. This is likely a read error, given that the CDR3 carries no conserved phenylalanine or tryptophan at its end. V gene TRBV24-1 combines with J gene TRBJ2-2; D is undetermined. This CDR3 comprises 17 residues. The germline V and J ends were trimmed by 2 bases and 5 bases, with 17 bases remaining between them. Looked up from germline, CDR1 is KGHDR and CDR2 is SFDVKD. This CDR3 is CATSDWGPTSRTGELFS. DNA of the CDR3: TGTGCCACCAGTGATTGGGGTCCAACCTCACGGACCGGGGAGCTGTTTTCT.

This clonotype was recorded a few times. The chain joins TRBV5-8 to TRBJ1-2; maybe TRBD1 (6 bases). CDR3 length equals 15 residues. The V end was cut by 4 bases, the J end by 3 bases, with 16 bases between. Germline V lookup: CDR1 SGHTS, CDR2 YDEGEE. CDR3 nucleotides: TGTGCCAGCAGCCATAACCAGGGGCTGGACTATGGCTACACCTTC. The encoded protein is CASSHNQGLDYGYTF.

The chain carries TRBV3-1 and TRBJ2-5, with D maybe TRBD1 (5 bases). This CDR3 contains 15 residues. The germline V and J ends were trimmed by 1 base and 1 base, with 10 bases remaining between them. In germline, CDR1 is LGHDT, CDR2 YNNKEL (reference sequence). The CDR3: CASSQVMGLQETQYF. CDR3 bases: TGTGCCAGCAGCCAAGTTATGGGGCTCCAAGAGACCCAGTACTTC.

This clonotype occurred a few times. V usage is TRBV5-6 and J usage is TRBJ2-7; 11 positions agree with TRBD2. The junction had 10 bases not matched to a gene; V was cut back by 0 bases and J by 2 bases. Germline CDR1 reads SGHDT; CDR2 reads YYEEEE. The CDR3 totals 18 residues. CDR3 nucleotide sequence: TGTGCCAGCAGCTTGGGACTAGCGGGGACCCTGATCGCCTACGAGCAGTACTTC. Translation: CASSLGLAGTLIAYEQYF.

There are many counts of this clonotype. The gene calls are TRBV27 and TRBJ1-5, with D tentatively TRBD1 (6 bases). V was cut by 5 bases and J by 3 bases, with 11 bases left in between. Germline CDR1 reads MNHEY; CDR2 reads SMNVEV (reference sequence). The CDR3 runs to 14 residues. The CDR3: CASSGNRANQPQHF. As DNA, the CDR3 is TGTGCCAGCAGTGGGAACAGGGCCAATCAGCCCCAGCATTTT.

The chain links TRBV4-1 to TRBJ2-3; unclear D gene. This CDR3 spans 16 amino acids. CDR1 and CDR2 from the germline V gene are MGHRA and YSYEKL. Trimming shortened V by 0 bases and J by 3 bases, and 13 bases separated the two germline ends. The DNA of the CDR3 is TGCGCCAGCAGCCAAGAAGGTAGGGTTTGGACAGATACGCAGTATTTT. This encodes CASSQEGRVWTDTQYF.

This clonotype was counted at least ten times. V is TRBV12-3 or TRBV12-4 and J is TRBJ2-1, with TRBD1 identical over 7 bases. Trimming took 7 bases from V and 4 from J; bases not matched to a gene: 10. The CDR3 runs 15 residues. CDR3 loop: CASTKDRATYNEQFF. The CDR3 DNA reads TGTGCCAGCACCAAAGACAGGGCAACATACAATGAGCAGTTCTTC.

This clonotype was recorded at least ten times. The rearrangement uses TRBV11-2 and TRBJ2-2; 8 bases line up with TRBD2. There are 17 residues in the CDR3. In germline, CDR1 is SGHAT, CDR2 FQNNGV. Trimming cost V 2 bases and J 0 bases; bases outside gene matches: 5. The CDR3 loop reads CASSLYRGGANTGELFF. The CDR3 coding sequence is TGTGCCAGCAGCTTATATCGGGGGGGAGCGAACACCGGGGAGCTGTTTTTT.

At least ten counts were recorded for this clonotype. This sequence joins TRBV2 and TRBJ2-2, with 10 positions matching TRBD2. CDR1 and CDR2 from the germline V gene are SNHLY and FYNNEI. The CDR3 is 17 residues long. V trimming: 5 bases; J trimming: 7 bases; junction bases outside the gene matches: 13. The chain's CDR3 is CASSYRASGSKYGELFF. In DNA, the CDR3 is TGTGCCAGCAGTTACCGTGCTAGCGGGAGCAAGTACGGGGAGCTGTTTTTT.

The table lists this clonotype with a few counts. The chain employs TRBV20-1 and TRBJ2-7, with 10 bases lining up with TRBD2. Germline V gene data show CDR1 as DFQATT and CDR2 as SNEGSKA (reference sequence). The V gene end was trimmed by 1 base and the J gene end by 3 bases; junction bases not matched to a gene: 9. The CDR3 runs 16 residues. The CDR3 nucleotides read TGCAGTGCTAGAGGTGCTAGCGGGGGATTCTTCTACGAGCAGTACGTC. Translating it yields CSARGASGGFFYEQYV.

Ten or more counts support this clonotype. V usage is TRBV29-1 and J usage is TRBJ2-2, with D perhaps TRBD1 (5 bases). V was trimmed by 0 bases and J by 6 bases, leaving 8 bases between them. The CDR3 contains 13 residues. Germline loops: CDR1 SQVTM, CDR2 ANQGSEA. CDR3 sequence (DNA): TGCAGCGTTGAAGAATCAGGGCCCGGGGAGCTGTTTTTT. The encoded protein is CSVEESGPGELFF.

This clonotype has a count of ten or more. The rearrangement uses TRBV6-4 and TRBJ1-1; 7 bases match TRBD1. V was pared by 6 bases and J by 4 bases, with 5 bases of the junction left unmatched. This CDR3 contains 13 residues. Germline V CDR1 and CDR2: MRHNA, SNTAGT. CDR3 coding DNA: TGTGCCAGCAGCACAGGGGATTTCACTGAAGCTTTCTTT. It codes for CASSTGDFTEAFF.

This clonotype showed up just a few times. J is TRBJ2-1 and V is TRBV2; 7 bases agree with TRBD2. The junction had 11 bases not matched to a gene; V was cut back by 6 bases and J by 0 bases. Looked up from germline, CDR1 is SNHLY and CDR2 is FYNNEI. The CDR3 length is 17 residues. The CDR3 DNA reads TGTGCCAGCAGGGGGGAAATAGCGGGTAGCTCCTACAATGAGCAGTTCTTC. Residues: CASRGEIAGSSYNEQFF.

This clonotype has only one observation. The CDR3, as DNA: TGTGCCATCTGTTTTCCTAGCGGGTCCCAACTTGACACCGGGGAGCTGTTTTTT. Translated: CAICFPSGSQLDTGELFF. This chain connects TRBV2 to TRBJ2-2; 8 bases agree with TRBD2. The CDR3 covers 18 residues. The V gene end was trimmed by 10 bases and the J gene end by 3 bases; junction bases not matched to a gene: 19. CDR1 is SNHLY and CDR2 is FYNNEI in the germline V gene. Full variable domain (missing parts from reference TRBV2 and TRBJ2-2): EPEVTQTPSHQVTQMGQEVILRCVPISNHLYFYWYRQILGQKVEFLVSFYNNEISEKSEIFDDQFSVERPDGSNFTLKIRSTKLEDSAMYFCAICFPSGSQLDTGELFFGEGSRLTVL.

This clonotype has ten or more counts. This sequence joins TRBV4-1 and TRBJ1-5, with D uncertain. The CDR3 length is 15 residues. Trimming cost V 0 bases and J 3 bases, with 9 bases left between them. Germline lookup yields CDR1 MGHRA and CDR2 YSYEKL. CDR3 in DNA: TGCGCCAGCAGCCAAGATCGGTCAGACAATCAGCCCCAGCATTTT. It codes for CASSQDRSDNQPQHF.

This clonotype was recorded a few times. V usage is TRBV4-1 and J usage is TRBJ1-1, with unresolved D. This CDR3 contains 14 residues. V dropped 5 bases and J dropped 0 bases, with 10 bases sitting between them. CDR1 and CDR2 from the germline V gene are MGHRA and YSYEKL. The CDR3 nucleotides are TGCGCCAGCAGCTACGGCGGGATGAACACTGAAGCTTTCTTT. This sequence encodes CASSYGGMNTEAFF.

Concerning this clonotype itself: The final CDR3 position lacks the conserved phenylalanine or tryptophan, pointing to a likely read error. This chain links TRBV5-1 with TRBJ1-2; no reliable D call. Germline V gene data show CDR1 as SGHRS and CDR2 as YFSETQ. The CDR3 sequence is 16 residues long. V gave up 4 bases and J gave up 4 bases, with 20 bases separating them. DNA of the CDR3: TGCGCCAGCAGCCTGGAAGACCGTTTGGCGGGCTATGGCTACACCTAC. It is translated as CASSLEDRLAGYGYTY.

As concerns this clonotype: The junction departs from the called germline gene at one end, perhaps through a read error. V gene TRBV5-5 combines with J gene TRBJ1-2, with D tentatively TRBD1 (5 bases). CDR3 length: 15 residues. The V gene's germline CDR1 is SGHKS and CDR2 YYEKEE (reference sequence). DNA for the CDR3: TGTGCCAGCAGCCTCCGGACAAGAGCTAACTATGGCCACACCTTC. Residues: CASSLRTRANYGHTF.

This clonotype was seen only a few times. V is TRBV7-9 and J is TRBJ2-7; D is unclear. The germline gives CDR1 SEHNR, CDR2 FQNEAQ (reference sequence). V lost 3 bases and J lost 6, with 9 bases in between. This CDR3 has 12 residues. In nucleotides, the CDR3 is TGTGCCAGCAGCTTTTCCGGCTCCGAGCAGTACGTC. Protein sequence: CASSFSGSEQYV.

This clonotype was seen a few times. The V call is TRBV5-1, the J call TRBJ1-1; D is ambiguous. Germline V gene lookup returns CDR1 SGHRS and CDR2 YFSETQ. The CDR3 length is 13 residues. Trimming shortened V by 1 base and J by 1 base, and 5 bases separated the two germline ends. Here the CDR3 DNA reads TGCGCCAGCAGCTTGTGGAGGAACACTGAAGCTTTCTTT. It is translated as CASSLWRNTEAFF.

This rearrangement joins TRBV7-6 to TRBJ2-3, with D perhaps matching TRBD1 or TRBD2 (6 bases each). Germline V gene lookup returns CDR1 SGHVS and CDR2 FNYEAQ. Trimming stripped 5 bases from V and 5 bases from J, with 17 bases between. This CDR3 has 15 residues. This CDR3 is CASSSSGQGLDTQYF. The DNA for the CDR3 is TGTGCCAGCAGCAGTAGCGGCCAGGGGTTAGATACGCAGTATTTT.

Ten or more counts support this clonotype. The rearrangement uses TRBV7-2 and TRBJ1-1; 9 nucleotides align to TRBD1. With 5 bases clipped from V and 4 bases from J, the junction kept 17 bases outside the gene matches. In germline, CDR1 is SGHTA, CDR2 FQGNSA. This CDR3 is built from 18 residues. The CDR3 loop reads CASSLIPGGTGWATEAFF. In DNA, the CDR3 is TGTGCCAGCAGCCTCATCCCCGGAGGGACAGGGTGGGCCACTGAAGCTTTCTTT.

This clonotype has a count of ten or more. The gene calls are TRBV4-1 and TRBJ2-5; possibly TRBD1 or TRBD2 for D (6 bases each). The V gene lost 0 bases and the J gene lost 5 bases, with 16 bases spanning the gap. Germline CDR1 and CDR2: MGHRA and YSYEKL. The CDR3 spans 16 residues. CDR3 protein: CASSQEGGLARETQYF. CDR3 DNA: TGCGCCAGCAGCCAAGAAGGGGGGCTAGCAAGGGAGACCCAGTACTTC.